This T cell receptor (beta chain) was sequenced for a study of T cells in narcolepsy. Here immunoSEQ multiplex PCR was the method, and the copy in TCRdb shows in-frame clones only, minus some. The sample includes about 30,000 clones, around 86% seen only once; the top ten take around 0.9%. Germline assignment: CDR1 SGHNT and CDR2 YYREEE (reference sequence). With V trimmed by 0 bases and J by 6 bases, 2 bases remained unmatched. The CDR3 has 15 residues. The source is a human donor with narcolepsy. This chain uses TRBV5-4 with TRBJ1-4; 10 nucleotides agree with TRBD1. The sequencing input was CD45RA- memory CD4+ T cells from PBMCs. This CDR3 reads CASSLAGTGDEKLFF. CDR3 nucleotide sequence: TGTGCCAGCAGCTTGGCCGGGACAGGGGATGAAAAACTGTTTTTT.